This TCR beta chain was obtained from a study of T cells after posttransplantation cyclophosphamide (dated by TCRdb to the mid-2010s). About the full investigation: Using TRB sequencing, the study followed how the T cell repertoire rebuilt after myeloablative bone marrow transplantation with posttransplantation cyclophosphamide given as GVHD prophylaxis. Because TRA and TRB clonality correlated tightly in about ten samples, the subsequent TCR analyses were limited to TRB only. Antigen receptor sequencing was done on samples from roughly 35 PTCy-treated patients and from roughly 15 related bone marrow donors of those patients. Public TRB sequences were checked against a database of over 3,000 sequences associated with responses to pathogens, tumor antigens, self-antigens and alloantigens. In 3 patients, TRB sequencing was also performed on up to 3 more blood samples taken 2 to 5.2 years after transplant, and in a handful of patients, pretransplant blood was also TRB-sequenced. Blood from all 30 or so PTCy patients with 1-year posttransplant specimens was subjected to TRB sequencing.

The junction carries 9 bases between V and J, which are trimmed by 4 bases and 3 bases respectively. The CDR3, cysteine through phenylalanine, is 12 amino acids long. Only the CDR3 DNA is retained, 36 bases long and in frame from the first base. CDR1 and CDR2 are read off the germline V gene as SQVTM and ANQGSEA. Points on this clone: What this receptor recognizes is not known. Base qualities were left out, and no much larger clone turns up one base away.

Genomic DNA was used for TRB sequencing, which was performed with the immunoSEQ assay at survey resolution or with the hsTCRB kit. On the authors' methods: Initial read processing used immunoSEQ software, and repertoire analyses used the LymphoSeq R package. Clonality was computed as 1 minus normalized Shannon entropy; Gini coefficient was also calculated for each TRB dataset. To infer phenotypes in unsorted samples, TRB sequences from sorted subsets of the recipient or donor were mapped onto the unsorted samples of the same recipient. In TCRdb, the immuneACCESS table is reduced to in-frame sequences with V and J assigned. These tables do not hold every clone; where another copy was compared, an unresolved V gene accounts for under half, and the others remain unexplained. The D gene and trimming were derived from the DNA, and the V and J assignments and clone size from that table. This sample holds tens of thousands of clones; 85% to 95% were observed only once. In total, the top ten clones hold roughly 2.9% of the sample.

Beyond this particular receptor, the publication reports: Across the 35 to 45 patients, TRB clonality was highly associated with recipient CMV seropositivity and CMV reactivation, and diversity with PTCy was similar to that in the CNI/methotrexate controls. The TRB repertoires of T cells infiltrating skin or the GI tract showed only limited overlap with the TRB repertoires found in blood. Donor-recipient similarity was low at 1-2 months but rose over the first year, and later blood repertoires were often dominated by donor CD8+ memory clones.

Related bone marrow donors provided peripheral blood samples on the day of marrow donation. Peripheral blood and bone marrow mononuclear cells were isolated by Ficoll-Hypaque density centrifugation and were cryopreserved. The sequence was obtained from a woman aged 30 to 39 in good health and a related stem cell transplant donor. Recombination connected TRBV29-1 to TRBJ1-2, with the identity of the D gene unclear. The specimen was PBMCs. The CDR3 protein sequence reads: CSVVKGDYGYTF. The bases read TGCAGCGTTGTTAAGGGAGACTATGGCTACACCTTC.